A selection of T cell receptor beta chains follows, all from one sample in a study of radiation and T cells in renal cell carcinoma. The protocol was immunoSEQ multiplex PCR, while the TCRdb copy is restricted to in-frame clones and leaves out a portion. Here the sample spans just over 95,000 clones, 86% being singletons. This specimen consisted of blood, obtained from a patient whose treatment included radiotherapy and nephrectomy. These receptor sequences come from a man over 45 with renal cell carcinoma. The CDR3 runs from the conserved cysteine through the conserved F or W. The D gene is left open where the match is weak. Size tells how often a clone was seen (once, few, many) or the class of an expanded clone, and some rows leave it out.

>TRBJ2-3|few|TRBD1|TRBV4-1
TGCGCCAGCAGTCCCTTTCCGGGACAGGGGATCACAGATACGCAGTATTTT
CASSPFPGQGITDTQYF
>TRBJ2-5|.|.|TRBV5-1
TGCGCCAGCAGCTTGGTGGCAGGGGAAGAGACCCAGTACTTC
CASSLVAGEETQYF
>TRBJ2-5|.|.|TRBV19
TGTGCCAGTAGTATCAACAGGGATTGGGAAGAGACCCAGTACTTC
CASSINRDWEETQYF
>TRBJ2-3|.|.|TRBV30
TGTGCCTGGAGTGTTAACTACCGGAGCACAGATACGCAGTATTTT
CAWSVNYRSTDTQYF
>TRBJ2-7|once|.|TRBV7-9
TGTGCCAGCAGCTTTGGGACCGCCTACGAGCAGTACTTC
CASSFGTAYEQYF
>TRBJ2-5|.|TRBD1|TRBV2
TGTGCCAGTAGAGACAGGGGGCAGGGAGAGACCCAGTACTTC
CASRDRGQGETQYF
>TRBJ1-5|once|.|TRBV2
TGTGCCAGCAGTGAAGTTATGGATATACAGCCCCAGCATTTT
CASSEVMDIQPQHF
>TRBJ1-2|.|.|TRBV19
TGTGCCAGTAGGAGGGCGGTTGACTATGGCTACACCTTC
CASRRAVDYGYTF
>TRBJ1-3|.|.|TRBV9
TGTGCCAGCAGCGTGTCATATGAAAACACCATATATTTT
CASSVSYENTIYF
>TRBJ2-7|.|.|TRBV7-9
TGTGCCAGCAGCTTTACGGCAGGCGGCGAGCAGTACTTC
CASSFTAGGEQYF